This note documents a single TCR beta chain sequence. This clonotype is deemed medium-sized (0.01 to 0.1%). It has no known antigen specificity. No base qualities exist here, and no much larger clone lies one base off it. These data are taken from a study of T cells after yellow fever vaccination (dated by TCRdb to between 2018 and 2021). Notes on the research overall: Libraries from fractions with low cell numbers were prepared with the SMART-Seq v4 Ultra Low Input RNA kit. To follow T-cell clones before and after both primary and booster YFV17D yellow fever vaccination, bulk TCR alpha and beta repertoires underwent longitudinal sequencing. Two healthy male donors made up the cohort, one aged 18 to 29 years and the other aged 30 to 40 years. Bulk PBMC replicates and cell subsets were isolated from blood drawn at multiple timepoints before and after both primary and secondary immunization.

TCR cDNA was made using 5'RACE template switching, a step that added a universal primer site and unique molecular identifiers. Priming for cDNA synthesis came from both the TCR alpha and TCR beta constant segments. Library amplification involved two PCR steps, and the second step added sample barcodes and sequencing adapters. Sequencing of libraries was performed on Illumina HiSeq 2500 (2x100 bp) or NovaSeq (2x150 bp). Per the authors' processing: MIGEC handled demultiplexing of reads and collapsing into UMI consensus sequences, while MiXCR performed V(D)J alignment. Using edgeR on replicate PBMC samples, clonotypes were called vaccine-responding if FDR was below 0.01 and the log2 fold change was above 5 up to day 15. Each bulk clonotype received a CD4 or CD8 identity based on whether the sequenced CD4 or CD8 repertoire contained that clonotype at higher abundance. TCRdb itself trimmed the public reads at Q25 with fastp, ran MiXCR and retained productive beta chains. All rows with the same CDR3 protein become a single entry with the most common DNA and genes. The authors' filters were not applied to this entry. The sample table records tens of thousands of distinct CDR3 sequences; around 7.7% of these occur just once. The top ten clonotypes cover roughly two fifths of the sample.

In light of the paper, this sample's treatment or condition label describes: live attenuated yellow fever vaccine strain. PBMCs were isolated from peripheral blood using a standard Ficoll-Paque protocol. Dynabeads CD4 and CD8 positive selection kits were used to isolate CD4 and CD8 T-cell fractions. TriZol was used to extract RNA from bulk PBMCs, CD4 and CD8 fractions, and dextramer-positive and dextramer-negative fractions. Points the paper makes about the study in general: The secondary T-cell response was weaker than the primary response but faster, peaking on day 5 instead of day 15. Only two donors were included in the study, so the extent to which the findings can be generalized is limited. Because abundant contaminating clonotypes from the bulk population could be contained in FACS-sorted repertoires, computational filtering was required. After the booster, most clones that had expanded after primary vaccination were detected again (around 96% of CD4 and more than 85% of CD8), suggesting broad maintenance of memory. A small fraction of clonotypes appeared in both the CD4 and CD8 compartments, likely as a result of convergent recombination.

The receptor was isolated from a man between 25 and 39 years old who received the YFV17D yellow fever vaccine. The input for sequencing was CD8+ T cells sorted from PBMCs, taken on the day of the yellow fever booster vaccination.

The nucleotides read TGTGCCAGCAGCTTGGCGGTTAATGAGCAGTTCTTC. Its translation is CASSLAVNEQFF. The sequence is built from TRBV11-2 and TRBJ2-1, with the D segment identity uncertain. The CDR3 measures 12 amino acids from cysteine to phenylalanine. The sequence is cut down to CDR3 DNA, 36 bases in frame from base 1. CDR1 and CDR2, per the germline V gene, are SGHAT and FQNNGV. Trimming costs V 3 bases and J 7 bases, and their ends lie 7 bases apart. The entire variable domain, with the stretches around the CDR3 drawn from the reference TRBV11-2 and TRBJ2-1 proteins, is EAGVAQSPRYKIIEKRQSVAFWCNPISGHATLYWYQQILGQGPKLLIQFQNNGVVDDSQLPKDRFSAERLKGVDSTLKIQPAKLEDSAVYLCASSLAVNEQFFGPGTRLTVL.